This T cell receptor (beta chain) was identified during a study of cytomegalovirus exposure and HLA in healthy donors. Study-wide points: According to a later analysis, most TCR beta chains associated with CMV appeared HLA-restricted. Analysis was carried out at a later point, and it linked a missense DCLRE1C variant to TCR beta V- and J-gene trimming.

The germline CDR1 and CDR2 sequences are SGHDN and FVKESK. Trimming shortened V by 5 bases and J by 4 bases, and 11 bases separated the two germline ends. This CDR3 spans 13 amino acids. PCR amplification relied on 60 Vbeta primers (plus 13 Jbeta primers). Using immunoSEQ multiplex PCR, the repertoire was profiled, and TCRdb retains in-frame clones only, with some absent. Altogether approximately 150,000 clones are present, 65% to 80% being singletons, with the ten largest covering approximately 4.4%. On this clone: Its cognate antigen is unknown.

The sample taken for sequencing was PBMCs. The receptor's source is a man younger than 30 in good health and CMV-seropositive. The chain joins TRBV14 to TRBJ1-1; D unresolved. The CDR3 region is CASSIQPSTEAFF. CDR3 nucleotide sequence: TGTGCCAGCAGCATACAGCCCTCCACTGAAGCTTTCTTT. The full variable domain, its missing parts supplied by reference TRBV14 and TRBJ1-1, is EAGVTQFPSHSVIEKGQTVTLRCDPISGHDNLYWYRRVMGKEIKFLLHFVKESKQDESGMPNNRFLAERTGGTYSTLKVQPAELEDSGVYFCASSIQPSTEAFFGQGTRLTVV.